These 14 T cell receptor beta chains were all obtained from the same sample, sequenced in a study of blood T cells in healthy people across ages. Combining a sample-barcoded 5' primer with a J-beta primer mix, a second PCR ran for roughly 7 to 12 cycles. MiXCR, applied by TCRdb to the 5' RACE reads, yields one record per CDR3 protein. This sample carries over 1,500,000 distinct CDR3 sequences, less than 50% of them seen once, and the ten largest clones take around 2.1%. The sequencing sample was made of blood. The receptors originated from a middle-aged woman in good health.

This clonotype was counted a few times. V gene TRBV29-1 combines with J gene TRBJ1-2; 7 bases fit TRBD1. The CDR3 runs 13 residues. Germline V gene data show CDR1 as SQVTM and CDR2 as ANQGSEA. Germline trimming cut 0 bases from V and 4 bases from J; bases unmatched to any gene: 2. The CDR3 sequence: CSVEDRQGYGYTF. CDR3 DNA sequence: TGCAGCGTTGAAGATAGACAGGGCTATGGCTACACCTTC.

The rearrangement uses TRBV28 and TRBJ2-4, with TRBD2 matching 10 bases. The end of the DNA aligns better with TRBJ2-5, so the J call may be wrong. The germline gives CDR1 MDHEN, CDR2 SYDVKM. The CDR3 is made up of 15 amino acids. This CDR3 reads CASSDSGGRKETQYF. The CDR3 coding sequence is TGTGCCAGCAGTGATAGCGGGGGGAGGAAAGAGACCCAGTACTTC.

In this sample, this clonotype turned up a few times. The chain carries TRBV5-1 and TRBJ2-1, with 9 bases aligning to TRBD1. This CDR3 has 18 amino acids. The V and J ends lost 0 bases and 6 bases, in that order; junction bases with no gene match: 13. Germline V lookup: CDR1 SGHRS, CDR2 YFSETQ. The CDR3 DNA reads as TGCGCCAGCAGCTTGGAAGGCCTCGGGACAGGGAGAATCAATGAGCAGTTCTTC. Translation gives CASSLEGLGTGRINEQFF.

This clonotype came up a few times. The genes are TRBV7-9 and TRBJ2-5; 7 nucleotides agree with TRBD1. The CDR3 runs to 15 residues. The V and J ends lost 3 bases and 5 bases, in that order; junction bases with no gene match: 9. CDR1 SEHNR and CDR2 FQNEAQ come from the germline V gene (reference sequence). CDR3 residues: CASSLTGRIEETQYF. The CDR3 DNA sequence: TGTGCCAGCAGCTTGACAGGGAGAATAGAGGAGACCCAGTACTTC.

CDR3: CASRLDRGSSSGANVLTF. DNA for the CDR3: TGTGCCAGCAGACTCGACAGGGGCTCAAGCTCTGGGGCCAACGTCCTGACTTTC. The V and J genes are TRBV28 and TRBJ2-6; 8 positions match TRBD1. V was clipped by 6 bases and J by 0 bases; unmatched bases: 10. This CDR3 is 18 amino acids long. Per germline, CDR1 MDHEN and CDR2 SYDVKM.

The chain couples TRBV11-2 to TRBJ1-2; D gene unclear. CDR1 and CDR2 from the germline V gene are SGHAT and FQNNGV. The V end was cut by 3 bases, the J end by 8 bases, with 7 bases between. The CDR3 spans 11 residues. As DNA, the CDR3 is TGTGCCAGCAGCTTGCTACAGGGCTACACCTTC. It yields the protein CASSLLQGYTF.

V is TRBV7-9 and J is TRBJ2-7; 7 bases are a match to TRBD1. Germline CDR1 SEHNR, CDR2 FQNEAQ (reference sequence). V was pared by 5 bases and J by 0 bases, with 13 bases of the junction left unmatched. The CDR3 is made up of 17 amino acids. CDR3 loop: CASSPGGEGASSYEQYF. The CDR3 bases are TGTGCCAGCAGCCCAGGTGGAGAGGGGGCGAGCTCCTACGAGCAGTACTTC.

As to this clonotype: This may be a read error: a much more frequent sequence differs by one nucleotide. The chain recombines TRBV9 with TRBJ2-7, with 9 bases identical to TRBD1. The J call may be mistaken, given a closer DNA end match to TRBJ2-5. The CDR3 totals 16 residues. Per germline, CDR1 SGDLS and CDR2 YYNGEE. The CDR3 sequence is CAGSPRTGTGSETQYF. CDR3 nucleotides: TGTGCCGGCAGCCCCCGTACCGGGACAGGGTCAGAGACCCAGTACTTC.

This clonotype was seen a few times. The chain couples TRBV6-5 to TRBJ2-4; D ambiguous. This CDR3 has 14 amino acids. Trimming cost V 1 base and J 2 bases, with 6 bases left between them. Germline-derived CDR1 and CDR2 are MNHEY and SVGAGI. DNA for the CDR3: TGTGCCAGCAGTTACTTGGTCACCAAAAACATTCAGTACTTC. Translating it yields CASSYLVTKNIQYF.

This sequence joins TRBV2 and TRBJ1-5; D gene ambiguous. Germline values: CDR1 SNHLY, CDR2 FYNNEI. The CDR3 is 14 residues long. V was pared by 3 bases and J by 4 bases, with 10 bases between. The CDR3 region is CASSDRQRNQPQHF. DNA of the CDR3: TGTGCCAGCAGTGACAGGCAGCGGAATCAGCCCCAGCATTTT.

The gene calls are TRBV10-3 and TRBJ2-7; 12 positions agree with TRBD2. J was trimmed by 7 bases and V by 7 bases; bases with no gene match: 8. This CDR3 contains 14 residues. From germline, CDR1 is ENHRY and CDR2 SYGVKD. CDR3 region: CAITRGLAGNEQYF. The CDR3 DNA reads TGTGCCATCACCCGAGGACTAGCGGGGAATGAGCAGTACTTC.

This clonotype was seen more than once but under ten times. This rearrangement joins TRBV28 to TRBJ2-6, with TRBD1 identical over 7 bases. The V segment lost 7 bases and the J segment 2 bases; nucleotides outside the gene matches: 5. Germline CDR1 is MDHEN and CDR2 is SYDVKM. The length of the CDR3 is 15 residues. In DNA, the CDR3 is TGTGCCAGCACCACAGGGGCAGCTGGGGCCAACGTCCTGACTTTC. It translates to CASTTGAAGANVLTF.

The CDR3 sequence is CASSVDGAGFGTNNEQFF. The CDR3 DNA sequence: TGTGCCAGCAGCGTAGATGGGGCAGGGTTTGGTACTAACAATGAGCAGTTCTTC. The chain recombines TRBV9 with TRBJ2-1; possible D gene TRBD1, 5 bases. Trimming removed 0 bases from V and 5 bases from J, with 21 bases in between. CDR1 SGDLS and CDR2 YYNGEE come from the germline V gene. The CDR3 covers 18 residues.

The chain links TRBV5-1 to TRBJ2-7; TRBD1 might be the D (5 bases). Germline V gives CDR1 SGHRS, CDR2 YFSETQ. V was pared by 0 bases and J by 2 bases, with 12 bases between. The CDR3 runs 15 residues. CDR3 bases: TGCGCCAGCAGCTTGGAGGCAGGGCTACCCTACGAGCAGTACTTC. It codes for CASSLEAGLPYEQYF.